This T cell receptor beta chain was identified in a study of T cell responses to AZD1222 COVID-19 vaccine (dated by TCRdb to the early 2020s). In the study overall: A total of roughly 240 trial participants underwent TCR sequencing, of whom about 200 received two doses of AZD1222 and some 25 received two doses of the MenACWY control vaccine. Enrollment into the trials was organized by age into subgroups of 18-55, 56-69 and 70-plus years, and those subgroups contained approximately 160, 26 and 62 TCR-sequenced participants, respectively.

The time point tag for this specimen amounts to: about 28 days (+/-7) after the second vaccine dose. AZD1222 recipients given second doses at about 4 weeks or at about 12 weeks were pooled, since spike-specific TCR depth and breadth were not found to differ between the two schedules. Vaccinee samples were obtained from the UK trials COV001 and COV002, which included a single-blind randomized controlled phase 2/3 trial of AZD1222 (ChAdOx1 nCoV-19) in healthy adults. Trial participant PBMC samples were collected at day 0 and day 28 after the second dose for TCRbeta chain sequencing. What the authors observed across the whole study: Epitopes outside the regions mutated in the B.1.351 and B.1.1.7 variants were reportedly recognized by nearly half of the unique spike-specific TCRs. Participants were mostly white British, with more females than males. The authors suggested clonal diversity may have been underestimated. Spike-specific TCR breadth and depth rose significantly after two AZD1222 doses compared with day 0 and with MenACWY recipients. Conclusions about previously exposed vaccinees are limited, since just 5 or 6 AZD1222 recipients were seropositive for SARS-CoV-2 at baseline. Vaccine-associated CD4 TCRs spanned the whole spike protein, with dominant responses in regions 160-218 and 743-854. The 56-69-year group was small, and its depth increase did not reach significance, likely because of low power. Because no samples from the day 14 peak response were available, repertoires could be characterized only after the peak T cell response.

With regard to this clone: Its antigen has not been determined. No base-level quality is on record; no much larger clone is a single base apart.

The CDR3 regions of human TCRbeta chains were analyzed by immunosequencing. On the authors' methods: Repertoire TCRs were checked for matches against a reference library of SARS-CoV-2-specific TCRs that had been generated using the MIRA antigen-specificity platform. Breadth was defined as the fraction of unique TCRs that were SARS-CoV-2-associated, and depth was defined as the fraction of total T cells that were SARS-CoV-2-associated. Using the MIRA data, every spike-specific TCR was mapped to the spike region that the TCR reacted to and assigned to either a CD4 or a CD8 class. Log10-transformed breadth and depth values were compared by one-way ANOVA with Sidak's multiple comparisons tests. Imported from immuneACCESS, the table was reduced by TCRdb to in-frame sequences with V and J called. These copies leave out some clones; in studies compared against another copy, an unresolved V gene accounts for under half, and the cause of the remainder is not known. That table gives V, J and clone size, and the DNA gave D and trimming. This sample comprises roughly 170,000 clones, approximately 94% of them detected only once. The ten biggest clones cover 1.6% of the sample.

The CDR3 contains 16 residues, cysteine and phenylalanine counted. The entry retains the CDR3 DNA only, 48 bases that are in frame from base 1. Germline trimming amounts to 2 bases on V and 5 bases on J, with 8 as the count of junction bases outside the gene matches. The germline V gene (reference sequence) gives CDR1 as SEHNR and CDR2 as FQNEAQ. The sequence joins TRBV7-9 to TRBJ2-3; 9 central bases correspond to TRBD2. Here the sequenced sample was peripheral blood, taken 28 days after the second AZD1222 dose. This receptor was obtained from an adult who received the AZD1222 COVID-19 vaccine. The DNA sequence is given as TGTGCCAGCAGCTTAATTAGCGGGGGCCCCAGAGATACGCAGTATTTT. This codes for CASSLISGGPRDTQYF.